The clone carrying this T cell receptor beta chain was seen at least ten times. What it recognizes is unknown. Clinical Activity Scores of at least 3, NOSPECS grades of at least 4 and durations under 3 months characterized ophthalmopathy patients. Germline CDR1 reads SGHAT; CDR2 reads FQNNGV. V lost 5 bases, J lost 0 bases, and 1 base stayed unmatched. The CDR3 spans 13 residues. This record comes from a study of T cells in Graves' hyperthyroidism and ophthalmopathy. About the study: Blood was drawn when the patient was first diagnosed and still untreated. Study-level points and caveats: Clonotypes that were expanded in thyroid above 0.001 mostly appeared in blood too. Onset of ophthalmopathy came a median roughly 6 months after the model predicted it.

Researchers amplified the TCR beta CDR3 regions from RNA transcripts. With the HTBI primer set, the TCR CDR3 went through a first round of RT-PCR. TCRdb re-analysed the multiplex PCR reads in MiXCR, keeping a single row per CDR3 protein. The repertoire holds about 600,000 distinct CDR3 sequences, with approximately 15% as singletons. The sequence derives from a woman between 35 and 50 years old with Graves' ophthalmopathy. The chain links TRBV11-2 to TRBJ2-7; 7 nucleotides match TRBD1. The specimen sequenced was blood. The CDR3 nucleotides are TGTGCCAGCAGCCGGGACAGCTCCTACGAGCAGTACTTC. It yields the protein CASSRDSSYEQYF.